This paragraph reports one T cell receptor beta chain. The target antigen is unknown. Naive CD8 cells lacked CD45RO, underwent positive selection for CCR7 and left out terminally differentiated effector memory CD45RA+ cells. This table comes from immunoSEQ multiplex PCR, and its TCRdb copy is limited to in-frame clones, with some not included. This sample has millions of clones, with approximately 94% found just once. The J segment lost 2 bases and the V segment lost 5 bases, leaving 5 bases of the junction unmatched. From germline, CDR1 is MNHEY and CDR2 SMNVEV (reference sequence). This CDR3 comprises 14 residues. The source of the sample is a study of shared clonotypes between healthy human individuals. Whole-study findings and limits: Naive subsets usually exceeded memory subsets in estimated richness. Despite large depth, sorted-subset datasets appeared incompletely sequenced.

The chain has TRBV27 and TRBJ2-5; 7 bases agree with TRBD1. Specimen: naive CD8+ T cells from PBMCs. This sequence originates from a man aged 18 to 29 in good health. Some clones in this sample may be carry-over from other donors' samples. Written as DNA, the CDR3 is TGTGCCAGCAGTAAATGGGGACAGCAAGAGACCCAGTACTTC. It encodes CASSKWGQQETQYF.